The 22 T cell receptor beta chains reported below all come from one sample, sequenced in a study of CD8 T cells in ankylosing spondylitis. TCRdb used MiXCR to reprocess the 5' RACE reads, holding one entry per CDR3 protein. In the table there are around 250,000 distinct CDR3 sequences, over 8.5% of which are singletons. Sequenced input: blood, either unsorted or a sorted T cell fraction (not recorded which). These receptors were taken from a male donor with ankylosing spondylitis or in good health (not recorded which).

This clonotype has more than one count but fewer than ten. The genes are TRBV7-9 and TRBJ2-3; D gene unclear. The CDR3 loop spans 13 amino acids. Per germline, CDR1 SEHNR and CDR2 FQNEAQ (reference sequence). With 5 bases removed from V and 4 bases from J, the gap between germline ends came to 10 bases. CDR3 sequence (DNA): TGTGCCAGCAGCCCCTCGAAGGCAGATACGCAGTATTTT. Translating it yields CASSPSKADTQYF. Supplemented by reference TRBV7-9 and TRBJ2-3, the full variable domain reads DTGVSQNPRHKITKRGQNVTFRCDPISEHNRLYWYRQTLGQGPEFLTYFQNEAQLEKSRLLSDRFSAERPKGSFSTLEIQRTEQGDSAMYLCASSPSKADTQYFGPGTRLTVL.

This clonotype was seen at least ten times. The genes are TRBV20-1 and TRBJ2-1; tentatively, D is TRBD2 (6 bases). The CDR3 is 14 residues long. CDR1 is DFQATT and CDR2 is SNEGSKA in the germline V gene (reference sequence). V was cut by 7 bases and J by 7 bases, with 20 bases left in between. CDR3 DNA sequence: TGCAGTGTTTCCCTCGGGGGTGGGATAAATGAGCAGTTCTTC. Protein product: CSVSLGGGINEQFF.

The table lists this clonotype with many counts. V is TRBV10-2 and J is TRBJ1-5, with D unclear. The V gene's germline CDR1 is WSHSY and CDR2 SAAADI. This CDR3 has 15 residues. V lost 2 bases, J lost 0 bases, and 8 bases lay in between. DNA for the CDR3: TGCGCCAGCAGTGAGCCAGCTTATAGCAATCAGCCCCAGCATTTT. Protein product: CASSEPAYSNQPQHF.

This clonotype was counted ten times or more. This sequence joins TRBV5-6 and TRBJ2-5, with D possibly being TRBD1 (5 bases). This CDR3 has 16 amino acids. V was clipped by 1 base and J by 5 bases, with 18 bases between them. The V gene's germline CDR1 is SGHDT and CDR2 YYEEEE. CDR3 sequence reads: CASSLSVMQGGETQYF. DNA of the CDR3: TGTGCCAGCAGCTTGTCTGTGATGCAGGGTGGGGAGACCCAGTACTTC.

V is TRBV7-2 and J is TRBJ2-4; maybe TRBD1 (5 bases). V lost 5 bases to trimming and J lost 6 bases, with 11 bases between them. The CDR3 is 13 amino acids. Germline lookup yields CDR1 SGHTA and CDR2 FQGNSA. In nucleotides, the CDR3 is TGTGCCAGCAGCCCAGGGCCAAGAAACATTCAGTACTTC. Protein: CASSPGPRNIQYF.

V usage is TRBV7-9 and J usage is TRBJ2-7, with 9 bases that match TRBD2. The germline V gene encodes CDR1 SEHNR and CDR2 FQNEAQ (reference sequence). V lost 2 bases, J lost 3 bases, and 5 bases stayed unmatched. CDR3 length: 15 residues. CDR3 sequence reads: CASSLRLAGFYEQYF. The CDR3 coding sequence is TGTGCCAGCAGCTTACGGCTAGCGGGGTTCTACGAGCAGTACTTC.

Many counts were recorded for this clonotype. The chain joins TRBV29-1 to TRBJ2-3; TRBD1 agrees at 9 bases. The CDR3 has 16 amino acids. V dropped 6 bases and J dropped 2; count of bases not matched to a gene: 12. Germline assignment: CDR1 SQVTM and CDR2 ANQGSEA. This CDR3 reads CSVRGRQGVPTDTQYF. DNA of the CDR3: TGCAGCGTCCGCGGACGACAGGGGGTCCCCACAGATACGCAGTATTTT.

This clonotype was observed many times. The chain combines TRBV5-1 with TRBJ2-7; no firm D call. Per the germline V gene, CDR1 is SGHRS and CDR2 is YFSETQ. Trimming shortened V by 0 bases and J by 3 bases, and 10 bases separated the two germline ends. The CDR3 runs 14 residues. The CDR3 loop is CASSLDTYNYEQYF. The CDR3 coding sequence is TGCGCCAGCAGCTTGGACACTTACAACTACGAGCAGTACTTC.

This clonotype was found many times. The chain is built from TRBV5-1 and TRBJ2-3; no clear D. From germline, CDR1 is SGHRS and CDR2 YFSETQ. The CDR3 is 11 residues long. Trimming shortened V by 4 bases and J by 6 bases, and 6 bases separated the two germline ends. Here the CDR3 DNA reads TGCGCCAGCAGCGTGTGGGATACGCAGTATTTT. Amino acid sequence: CASSVWDTQYF.

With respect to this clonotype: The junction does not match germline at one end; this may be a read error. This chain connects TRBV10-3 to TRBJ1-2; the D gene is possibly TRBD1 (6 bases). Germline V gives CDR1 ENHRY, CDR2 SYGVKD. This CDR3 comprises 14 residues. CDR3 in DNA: TGTGCCATCAGGGAGTTCGGGGGGCTGGATGGCTACACCTTC. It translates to CAIREFGGLDGYTF.

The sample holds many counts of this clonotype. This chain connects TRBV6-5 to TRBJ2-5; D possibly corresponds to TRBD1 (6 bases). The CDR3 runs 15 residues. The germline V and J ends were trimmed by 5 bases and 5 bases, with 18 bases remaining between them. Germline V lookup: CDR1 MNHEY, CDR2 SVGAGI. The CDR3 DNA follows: TGTGCCAGCAGTAACGGCCCCCGGGACATTGAGACCCAGTACTTC. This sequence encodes CASSNGPRDIETQYF.

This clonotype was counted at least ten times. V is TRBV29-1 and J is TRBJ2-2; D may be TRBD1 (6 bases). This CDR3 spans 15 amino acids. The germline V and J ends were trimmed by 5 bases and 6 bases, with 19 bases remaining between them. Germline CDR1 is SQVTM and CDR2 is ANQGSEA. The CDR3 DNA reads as TGCAGCGTTTCCATTTTGGGGGCGGCCGCCGGGGAGCTGTTTTTT. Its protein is CSVSILGAAAGELFF.

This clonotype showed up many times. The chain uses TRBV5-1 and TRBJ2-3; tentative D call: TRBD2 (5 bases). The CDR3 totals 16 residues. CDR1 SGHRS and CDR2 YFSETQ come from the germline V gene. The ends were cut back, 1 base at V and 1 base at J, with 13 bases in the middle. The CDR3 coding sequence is TGCGCCAGCAGCTTGTATAGTCTAGCTGGCACAGATACGCAGTATTTT. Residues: CASSLYSLAGTDTQYF. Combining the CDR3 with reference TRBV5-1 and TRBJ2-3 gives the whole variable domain KAGVTQTPRYLIKTRGQQVTLSCSPISGHRSVSWYQQTPGQGLQFLFEYFSETQRNKGNFPGRFSGRQFSNSRSEMNVSTLELGDSALYLCASSLYSLAGTDTQYFGPGTRLTVL.

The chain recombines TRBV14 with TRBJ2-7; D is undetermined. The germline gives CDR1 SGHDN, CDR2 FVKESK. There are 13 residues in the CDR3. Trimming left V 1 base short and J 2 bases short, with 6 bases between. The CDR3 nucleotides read TGTGCCAGCAGCCAAGGGGGTCCCTACGAGCAGTACTTC. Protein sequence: CASSQGGPYEQYF. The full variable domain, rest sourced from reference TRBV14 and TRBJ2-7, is EAGVTQFPSHSVIEKGQTVTLRCDPISGHDNLYWYRRVMGKEIKFLLHFVKESKQDESGMPNNRFLAERTGGTYSTLKVQPAELEDSGVYFCASSQGGPYEQYFGPGTRLTVT.

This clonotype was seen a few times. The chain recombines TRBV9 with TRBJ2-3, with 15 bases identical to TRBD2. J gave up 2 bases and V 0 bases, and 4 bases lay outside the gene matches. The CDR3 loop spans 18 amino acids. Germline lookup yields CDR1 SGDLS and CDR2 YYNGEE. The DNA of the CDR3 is TGTGCCAGCAGCGTAGCGGGACTAGCGGGGGGATTCACAGATACGCAGTATTTT. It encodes CASSVAGLAGGFTDTQYF.

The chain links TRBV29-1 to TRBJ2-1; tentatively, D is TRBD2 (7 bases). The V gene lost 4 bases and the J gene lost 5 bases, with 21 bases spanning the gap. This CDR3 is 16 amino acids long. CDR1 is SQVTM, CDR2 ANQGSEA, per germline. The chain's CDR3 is CSVVLRGLVVNNEQFF. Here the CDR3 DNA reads TGCAGCGTTGTCTTGCGGGGGCTGGTAGTCAACAATGAGCAGTTCTTC.

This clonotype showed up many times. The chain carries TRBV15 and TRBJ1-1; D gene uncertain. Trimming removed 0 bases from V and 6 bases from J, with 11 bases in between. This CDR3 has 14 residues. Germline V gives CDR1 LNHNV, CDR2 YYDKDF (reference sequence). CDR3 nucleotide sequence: TGTGCCACCAGCAGAGATATAAGTCAGTCTGAAGCTTTCTTT. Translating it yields CATSRDISQSEAFF.

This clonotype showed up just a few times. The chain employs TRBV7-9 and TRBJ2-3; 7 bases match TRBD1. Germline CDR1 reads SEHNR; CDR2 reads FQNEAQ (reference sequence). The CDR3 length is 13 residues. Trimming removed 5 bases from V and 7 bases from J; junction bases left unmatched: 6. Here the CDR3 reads CASSPGTANTQYF. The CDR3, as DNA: TGTGCCAGCAGCCCCGGGACAGCCAATACGCAGTATTTT. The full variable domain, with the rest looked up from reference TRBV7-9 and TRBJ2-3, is DTGVSQNPRHKITKRGQNVTFRCDPISEHNRLYWYRQTLGQGPEFLTYFQNEAQLEKSRLLSDRFSAERPKGSFSTLEIQRTEQGDSAMYLCASSPGTANTQYFGPGTRLTVL.

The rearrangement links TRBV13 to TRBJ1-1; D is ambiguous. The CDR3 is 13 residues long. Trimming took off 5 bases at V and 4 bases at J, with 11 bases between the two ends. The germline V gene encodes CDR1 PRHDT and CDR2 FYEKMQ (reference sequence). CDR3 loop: CASSLGSSTEAFF. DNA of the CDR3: TGTGCCAGCAGCCTGGGTAGTTCCACTGAAGCTTTCTTT. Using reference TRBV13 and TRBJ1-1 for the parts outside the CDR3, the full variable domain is AAGVIQSPRHLIKEKRETATLKCYPIPRHDTVYWYQQGPGQDPQFLISFYEKMQSDKGSIPDRFSAQQFSDYHSELNMSSLELGDSALYFCASSLGSSTEAFFGQGTRLTVV.

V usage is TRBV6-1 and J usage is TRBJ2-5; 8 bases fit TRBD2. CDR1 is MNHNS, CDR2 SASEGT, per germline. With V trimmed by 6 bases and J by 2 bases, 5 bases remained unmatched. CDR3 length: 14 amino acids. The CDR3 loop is CASSLTGGQETQYF. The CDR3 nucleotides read TGTGCCAGCAGCCTAACGGGGGGGCAAGAGACCCAGTACTTC.

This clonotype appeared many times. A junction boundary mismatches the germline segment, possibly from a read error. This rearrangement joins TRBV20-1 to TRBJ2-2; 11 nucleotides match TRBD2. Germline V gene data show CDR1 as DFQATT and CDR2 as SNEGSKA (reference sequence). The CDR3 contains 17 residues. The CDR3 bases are TGCTGTGCTAGACCCATACTAGCGGGAGAACTTGGCGGGGAGCTGTTTTTT. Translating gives CCARPILAGELGGELFF.

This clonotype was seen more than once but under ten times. The CDR3: CASSQGLAGGPFTGELFF. CDR3 bases: TGTGCCAGCAGCCAAGGACTAGCGGGGGGGCCGTTCACCGGGGAGCTGTTTTTT. This rearrangement joins TRBV3-1 to TRBJ2-2, with 14 bases matching TRBD2. This CDR3 spans 18 amino acids. Losses at the gene ends were 1 base for V and 4 bases for J; bases not matched to a gene: 5. Germline V lookup: CDR1 LGHDT, CDR2 YNNKEL (reference sequence).